There are a few counts of the clone carrying this T cell receptor beta chain. Its antigen is undetermined. This specimen belongs to a study of naive and memory T cell subsets. Both TRBC1 and TRBC2 were covered by a beta constant-region primer of two equimolar oligonucleotides. The ligated cDNA underwent four PCR rounds using SP2 and nested alpha and beta constant-region primers. The cDNA 3' end received a ligated single-stranded oligonucleotide carrying the SP2 primer and a 12-nucleotide UMI. TCRdb independently ran MiXCR on the UMI-ligation and nested PCR reads; one entry per CDR3 protein. The profile shows around 140,000 distinct CDR3 sequences, 20% to 25% of them singletons. Study observations and caveats: Naive repertoires, especially CD8, held a few larger clonotypes, possibly memory cells re-expressing CD45RA. Gini index rose across naive, CM, EM and EMRA in CD4 and CD8.

The sequence was obtained from a human donor in good health. Sample: naive CD4+ T cells from blood.

CDR3: CASVRREGPGELFF. The CDR3 coding sequence is TGTGCCAGCGTCCGGCGGGAGGGCCCCGGGGAGCTGTTTTTT. This rearrangement joins TRBV6-1 to TRBJ2-2; 9 bases fit TRBD2. CDR1 is MNHNS and CDR2 is SASEGT in the germline V gene. Losses at the gene ends were 8 bases for V and 6 bases for J; bases not matched to a gene: 7. The CDR3 covers 14 residues.